Listed here is a single T cell receptor (beta chain). Its antigen is unidentified. This entry is derived from a study of CD8+ T cells in alopecia areata. CDR1 and CDR2 from the germline V gene are SGHDN and FVKESK. The CDR3 contains 13 residues. The V end lost 1 base, the J end lost 0 bases, and 3 bases lay between the germline ends. Sequencing used cDNA as its template, made by extracting RNA and reverse transcribing it. Clones were sequenced by immunoSEQ multiplex PCR, and TCRdb holds only the in-frame ones, with some missing. The data contain 95,000 to 110,000 clones, approximately 58% of them singletons. Findings and limits, study-wide: Mice showed TCR sharing more clearly than patients did, possibly owing to HLA. Lesional scalp, especially alopecia totalis/universalis, showed higher clonality than normal scalp.

The sample comprised CD4+ T cells sorted from blood. The V and J genes are TRBV14 and TRBJ1-1, with unresolved D. This sequence was found in a human donor in good health. CDR3 loop: CASSQGVNTEAFF. The CDR3 bases are TGTGCCAGCAGCCAAGGTGTGAACACTGAAGCTTTCTTT.